Described below is a single T cell receptor beta chain sequence and its context. The V and J ends lost 4 bases and 10 bases, in that order; junction bases with no gene match: 2. The CDR3 runs to 14 residues. The germline V gene has CDR1 MNHEY and CDR2 SMNVEV (reference sequence). The record originates from a study of control samples from healthy donors and cancer patients. Clones were sequenced by immunoSEQ multiplex PCR, and TCRdb holds only the in-frame ones, with some missing. The sample lists 150,000 or so clones, about 94% occurring once. The sequenced sample consisted of blood. This clonotype was obtained from a man aged 35 to 55 in good health. The J gene is TRBJ1-6, the V gene TRBV27; 12 bases fit TRBD1. The CDR3 sequence: CASSWGTGGSPLHF. The CDR3 DNA sequence: TGTGCCAGCAGTTGGGGGACAGGGGGCTCACCCCTCCACTTT.